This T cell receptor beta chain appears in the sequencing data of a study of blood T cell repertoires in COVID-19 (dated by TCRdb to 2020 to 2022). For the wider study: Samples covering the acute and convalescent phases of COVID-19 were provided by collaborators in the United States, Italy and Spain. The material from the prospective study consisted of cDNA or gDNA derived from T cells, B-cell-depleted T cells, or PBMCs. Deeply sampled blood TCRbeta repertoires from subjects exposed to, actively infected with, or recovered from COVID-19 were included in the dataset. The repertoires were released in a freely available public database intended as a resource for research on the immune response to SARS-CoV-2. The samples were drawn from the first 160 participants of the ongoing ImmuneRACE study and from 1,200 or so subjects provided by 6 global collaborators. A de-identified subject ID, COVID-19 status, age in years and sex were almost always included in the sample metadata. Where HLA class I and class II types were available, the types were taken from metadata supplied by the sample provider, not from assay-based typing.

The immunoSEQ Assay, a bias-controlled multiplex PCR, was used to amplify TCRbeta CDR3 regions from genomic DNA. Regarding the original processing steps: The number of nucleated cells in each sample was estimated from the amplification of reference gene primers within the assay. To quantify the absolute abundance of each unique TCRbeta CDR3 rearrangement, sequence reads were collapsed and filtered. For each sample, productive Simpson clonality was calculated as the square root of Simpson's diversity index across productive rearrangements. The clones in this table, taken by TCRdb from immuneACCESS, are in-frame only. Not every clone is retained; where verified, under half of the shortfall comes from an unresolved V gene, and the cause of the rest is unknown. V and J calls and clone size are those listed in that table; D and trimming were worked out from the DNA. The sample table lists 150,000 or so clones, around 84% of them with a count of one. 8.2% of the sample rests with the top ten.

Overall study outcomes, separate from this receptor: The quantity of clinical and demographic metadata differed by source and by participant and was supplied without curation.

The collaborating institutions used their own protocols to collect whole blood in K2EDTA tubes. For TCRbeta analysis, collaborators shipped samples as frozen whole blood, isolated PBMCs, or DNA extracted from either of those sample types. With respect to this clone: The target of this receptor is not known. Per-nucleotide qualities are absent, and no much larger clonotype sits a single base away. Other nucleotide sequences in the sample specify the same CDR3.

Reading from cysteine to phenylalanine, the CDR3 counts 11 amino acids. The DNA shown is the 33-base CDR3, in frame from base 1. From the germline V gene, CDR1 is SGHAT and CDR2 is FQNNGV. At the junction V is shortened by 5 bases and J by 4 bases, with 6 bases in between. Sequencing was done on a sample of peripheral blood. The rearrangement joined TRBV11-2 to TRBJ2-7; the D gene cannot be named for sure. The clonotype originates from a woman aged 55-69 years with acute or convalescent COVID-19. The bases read TGTGCCAGCAGCCCTCGGTACGAGCAGTACTTC. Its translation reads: CASSPRYEQYF.